What follows are 19 T cell receptor beta chains derived from one specimen sequenced in a study of blood T cell repertoires in COVID-19. Profiling relied on immunoSEQ multiplex PCR, and the TCRdb table lists in-frame clones only, not all of them. Among 120,000 or so clones listed, 65% to 85% were seen once. The material sequenced was peripheral blood. Receptors originate from a man aged 25-45 years with COVID-19, enrolled during active disease.

V is TRBV6-2 or TRBV6-3 and J is TRBJ1-5; D gene uncertain. The CDR3 consists of 13 residues. CDR1 and CDR2 from the germline V gene are MNHEY and SVGEGT. V lost 2 bases, J lost 2 bases, and 4 bases lay in between. The CDR3 region has the DNA TGTGCCAGCAGTTACACAGGCAATCAGCCCCAGCATTTT. This gives the protein CASSYTGNQPQHF.

The chain combines TRBV19 with TRBJ2-7, with TRBD1 as a possible D gene (6 bases). Germline values: CDR1 LNHDA, CDR2 SQIVND (reference sequence). Trimming pared 3 bases from V and 4 bases from J, leaving 13 bases between. The CDR3 spans 14 residues. CDR3 in DNA: TGTGCCAGTAGTATGACGGGACACAAATACGAGCAGTACTTC. It encodes CASSMTGHKYEQYF.

This clone was seen once. The chain joins TRBV11-3 to TRBJ2-7; possible D gene TRBD1, 6 bases. The V gene's germline CDR1 is SGHNT and CDR2 YENEEA. The V and J ends lost 4 bases and 2 bases respectively, with 24 bases between them. CDR3 length: 18 amino acids. CDR3 in amino acids: CASSSNLWEQGPTYEQYF. CDR3 DNA sequence: TGTGCCAGCAGCTCGAATCTATGGGAACAGGGCCCTACCTACGAGCAGTACTTC.

This sequence joins TRBV7-9 and TRBJ1-1; 8 positions agree with TRBD1. Per the germline V gene, CDR1 is SEHNR and CDR2 is FQNEAQ (reference sequence). J lost 0 bases, V lost 10 bases, and 4 bases had no gene match. The length of the CDR3 is 13 residues. The CDR3 nucleotides are TGTGCCACCGGGACAGGCATGAACACTGAAGCTTTCTTT. Translation: CATGTGMNTEAFF.

The genes are TRBV3-1 (or the pseudogene TRBV3-2) and TRBJ1-5; D gene unclear. The V end lost 0 bases, the J end lost 5 bases, and 5 bases lay between the germline ends. Germline V gene data show CDR1 as LGHDT and CDR2 as YNNKEL (reference sequence). The CDR3 covers 13 residues. DNA of the CDR3: TGTGCCAGCAGCCAAGACAGGTATCAGCCCCAGCATTTT. This gives the protein CASSQDRYQPQHF.

V and J are TRBV7-9 and TRBJ1-2; TRBD1 agrees at 7 bases. The CDR3 runs 19 residues. V lost 8 bases, J lost 4 bases, and 25 bases stayed unmatched. Germline CDR1 and CDR2: SEHNR and FQNEAQ (reference sequence). The CDR3 bases are TGTGCCAGCGGACTTTTACCGGGACAGTGGAGCGGTGCGGGCTATGGCTACACCTTC. This translates into CASGLLPGQWSGAGYGYTF.

The rearrangement joins TRBV7-9 to TRBJ2-2, with 11 nucleotides matching TRBD1. Germline CDR1 SEHNR, CDR2 FQNEAQ (reference sequence). The CDR3 has 16 amino acids. Unmatched junction bases numbered 9, after V lost 5 bases and J lost 7 bases. Here the CDR3 DNA reads TGTGCCAGCAGCAGGCCGGGACAGGGGGAGGTCGGGGAGCTGTTTTTT. It is translated as CASSRPGQGEVGELFF.

The chain links TRBV5-8 to TRBJ1-1, with 8 positions matching TRBD1. The V and J ends lost 3 bases and 4 bases, in that order; junction bases with no gene match: 8. Germline lookup yields CDR1 SGHTS and CDR2 YDEGEE. The CDR3 extends over 15 amino acids. For the CDR3, the DNA is TGTGCCAGCAGCTGGACAGGGATAAGTGGCACTGAAGCTTTCTTT. It is translated as CASSWTGISGTEAFF.

This chain links TRBV5-4 with TRBJ1-2; no clear D gene. This CDR3 has 15 amino acids. Germline V gene lookup returns CDR1 SGHNT and CDR2 YYREEE (reference sequence). V gave up 0 bases and J gave up 4 bases, with 13 bases separating them. The CDR3: CASSLGRRQSYGYTF. The CDR3 coding sequence is TGTGCCAGCAGCTTGGGACGCCGACAAAGCTATGGCTACACCTTC.

The V and J genes are TRBV3-1 (or the pseudogene TRBV3-2) and TRBJ2-5; 8 bases are shared with TRBD2. V lost 0 bases to trimming and J lost 5 bases; unmatched junction nucleotides: 17. Germline values: CDR1 LGHDT, CDR2 YNNKEL (reference sequence). The CDR3 length is 19 residues. The CDR3 sequence is CASSQDALLAGQWVETQYF. DNA for the CDR3: TGTGCCAGCAGCCAAGACGCACTTCTAGCGGGCCAGTGGGTTGAGACCCAGTACTTC.

The chain carries TRBV10-3 and TRBJ2-7; 7 bases match TRBD1. V lost 3 bases to trimming and J lost 1 base; unmatched junction nucleotides: 6. Germline V gene sequence: CDR1 ENHRY, CDR2 SYGVKD. The CDR3 runs 15 residues. In nucleotides, the CDR3 is TGTGCCATCAGTGACCGGGGACAGAAGTCCTACGAGCAGTACTTC. The encoded protein is CAISDRGQKSYEQYF.

V is TRBV27 and J is TRBJ2-5; weak D call: TRBD1 (6 bases). V was shortened by 3 bases and J by 4 bases, with 18 bases between the two germline ends. CDR3 size: 16 residues. CDR1 is MNHEY and CDR2 is SMNVEV in the germline V gene (reference sequence). CDR3 sequence: CASSFAAQGLGETQYF. The CDR3 DNA is TGTGCCAGCAGTTTCGCGGCGCAGGGGCTCGGAGAGACCCAGTACTTC.

The sample holds a few counts of this clone. The chain employs TRBV5-1 and TRBJ1-2; 7 bases are shared with TRBD1. Germline CDR1 and CDR2: SGHRS and YFSETQ. The CDR3 covers 12 residues. J gave up 8 bases and V 1 base, and 2 bases lay outside the gene matches. In nucleotides, the CDR3 is TGCGCCAGCAGCTTGACAGGGGAAGGCTACACCTTC. It codes for CASSLTGEGYTF.

The V gene is TRBV11-3, the J gene TRBJ2-3; possibly TRBD2 for D (5 bases). This CDR3 region has 16 residues. The V end was cut by 0 bases, the J end by 1 base, with 11 bases between. CDR1 is SGHNT and CDR2 is YENEEA in the germline V gene. CDR3 residues: CASSLESGVGTDTQYF. DNA for the CDR3: TGTGCCAGCAGCTTAGAGTCCGGGGTGGGCACAGATACGCAGTATTTT.

The chain combines TRBV6-1 with TRBJ2-3; D may be TRBD1 (6 bases). Germline assignment: CDR1 MNHNS and CDR2 SASEGT. Between the trimmed V and J ends, which lost 4 bases and 2 bases, there was a span of 16 bases. The CDR3 covers 16 residues. The chain's CDR3 is CASSAVRGPFTDTQYF. In DNA, the CDR3 is TGTGCCAGCAGTGCCGTCAGGGGTCCTTTCACAGATACGCAGTATTTT.

The chain carries TRBV7-8 and TRBJ1-2, with D hard to call. The CDR3 has 11 amino acids. With 5 bases removed from V and 3 bases from J, the gap between germline ends came to 4 bases. Germline V gene lookup returns CDR1 SGHVS and CDR2 FQNEAQ. The CDR3 sequence is CASSLDYGYTF. The CDR3 nucleotides read TGTGCCAGCAGCCTCGACTATGGCTACACCTTC.

The sample holds one count of this clone. V and J are TRBV3-1 (or the pseudogene TRBV3-2) and TRBJ1-2; D might be TRBD1 (6 bases). The CDR3 loop spans 12 amino acids. Germline V CDR1 and CDR2: LGHDT, YNNKEL (reference sequence). V lost 2 bases and J lost 8, with 9 bases in between. This CDR3 reads CASSQQGWGYTF. The DNA for the CDR3 is TGTGCCAGCAGCCAACAGGGGTGGGGCTACACCTTC.

This chain connects TRBV5-1 to TRBJ2-3, with TRBD1 matching 7 bases. Germline lookup yields CDR1 SGHRS and CDR2 YFSETQ. V lost 4 bases and J lost 0; bases outside the gene matches: 2. This CDR3 comprises 14 residues. CDR3 nucleotides: TGCGCCAGCAGCGAGGGGGCTAGCACAGATACGCAGTATTTT. Its translation is CASSEGASTDTQYF.

This clone came up a few times. The V and J genes are TRBV6-6 and TRBJ2-7, with 7 bases that match TRBD1. Trimming removed 8 bases from V and 0 bases from J; junction bases left unmatched: 10. Germline loops: CDR1 MNHNY, CDR2 SVGAGI (reference sequence). The CDR3 covers 15 residues. CDR3 residues: CASRPGQAISYEQYF. In DNA, the CDR3 is TGTGCCAGCCGACCCGGACAGGCGATCTCCTACGAGCAGTACTTC.